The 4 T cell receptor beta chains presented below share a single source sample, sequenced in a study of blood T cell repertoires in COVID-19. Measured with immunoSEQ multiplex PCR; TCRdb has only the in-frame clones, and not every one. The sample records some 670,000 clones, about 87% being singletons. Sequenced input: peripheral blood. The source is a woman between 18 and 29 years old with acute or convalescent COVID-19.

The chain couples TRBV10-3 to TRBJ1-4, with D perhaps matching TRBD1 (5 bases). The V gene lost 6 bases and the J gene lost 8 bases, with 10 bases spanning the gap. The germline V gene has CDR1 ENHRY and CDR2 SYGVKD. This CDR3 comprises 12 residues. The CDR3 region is CAISREGEKLFF. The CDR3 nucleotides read TGTGCCATCAGCAGGGAAGGCGAAAAACTGTTTTTT.

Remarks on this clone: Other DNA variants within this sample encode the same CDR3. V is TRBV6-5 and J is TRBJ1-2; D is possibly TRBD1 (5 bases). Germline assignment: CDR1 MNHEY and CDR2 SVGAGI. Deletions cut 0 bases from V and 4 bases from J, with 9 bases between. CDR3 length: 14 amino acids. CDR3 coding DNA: TGTGCCAGCAGTTACTCTCGGAGGGGCTATGGCTACACCTTC. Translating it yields CASSYSRRGYGYTF.

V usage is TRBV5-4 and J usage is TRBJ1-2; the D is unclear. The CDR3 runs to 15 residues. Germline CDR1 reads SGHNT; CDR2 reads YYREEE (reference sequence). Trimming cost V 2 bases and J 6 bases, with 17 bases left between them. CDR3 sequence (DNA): TGTGCCAGCAGCTTCGGGTCGACGGCGCCCAATGGCTACACCTTC. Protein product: CASSFGSTAPNGYTF. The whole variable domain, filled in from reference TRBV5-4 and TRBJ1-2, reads ETGVTQSPTHLIKTRGQQVTLRCSSQSGHNTVSWYQQALGQGPQFIFQYYREEENGRGNFPPRFSGLQFPNYSSELNVNALELDDSALYLCASSFGSTAPNGYTFGSGTRLTVV.

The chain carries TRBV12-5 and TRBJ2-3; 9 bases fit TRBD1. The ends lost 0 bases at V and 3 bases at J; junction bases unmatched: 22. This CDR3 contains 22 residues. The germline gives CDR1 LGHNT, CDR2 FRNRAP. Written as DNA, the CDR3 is TGTGCTAGTGGTTTGGTACTCAGCCGCGGGACAGGGAGGAGGGGCAGTACAGATACGCAGTATTTT. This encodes CASGLVLSRGTGRRGSTDTQYF.